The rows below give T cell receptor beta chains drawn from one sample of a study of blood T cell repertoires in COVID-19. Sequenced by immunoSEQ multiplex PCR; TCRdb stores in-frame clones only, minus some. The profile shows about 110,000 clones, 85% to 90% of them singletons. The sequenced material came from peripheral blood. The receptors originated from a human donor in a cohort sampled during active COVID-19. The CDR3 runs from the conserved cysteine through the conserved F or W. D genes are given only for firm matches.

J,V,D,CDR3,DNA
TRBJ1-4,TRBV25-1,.,CASRTGPTNEKLFF,TGTGCCAGCAGGACAGGACCAACTAATGAAAAACTGTTTTTT
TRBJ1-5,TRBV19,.,CASSSLVQVNQPQHF,TGTGCCAGTAGTAGTTTGGTTCAGGTTAATCAGCCCCAGCATTTT
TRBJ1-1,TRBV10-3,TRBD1,CAISGTGGSSNTEAFF,TGTGCCATCAGTGGTACAGGGGGCTCGAGTAACACTGAAGCTTTCTTT
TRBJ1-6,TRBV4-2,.,CASSQDRSGGSSPLHF,TGTGCCAGCAGCCAAGATCGGTCGGGTGGGAGTTCACCCCTCCACTTT
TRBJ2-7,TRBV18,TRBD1,CASSPGTEISYEQYF,TGTGCCAGCTCACCCGGGACAGAGATCTCCTACGAGCAGTACTTC
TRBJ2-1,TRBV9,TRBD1,CASSENRGRQFF,TGTGCCAGCAGCGAGAACAGGGGCCGACAGTTCTTC
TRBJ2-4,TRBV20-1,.,CSAERADIQYF,TGCAGTGCTGAACGAGCTGACATTCAGTACTTC
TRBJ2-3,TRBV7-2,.,CASSLGPSYREDTQYF,TGTGCCAGCAGCTTAGGTCCCTCCTATCGCGAGGATACGCAGTATTTT
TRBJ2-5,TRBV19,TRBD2,CASSIRAGGKGQYF,TGTGCCAGTAGTATTAGAGCGGGAGGGAAGGGCCAGTACTTC
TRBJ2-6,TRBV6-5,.,CASSYASAGANVLTF,TGTGCCAGCAGTTATGCGAGTGCTGGGGCCAACGTCCTGACTTTC
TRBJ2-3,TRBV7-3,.,CASSTTRVDTQYF,TGTGCCAGCAGCACGACGAGGGTAGATACGCAGTATTTT
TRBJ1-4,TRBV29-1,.,CSVATGIGEKLFF,TGCAGCGTTGCGACGGGAATAGGGGAAAAACTGTTTTTT
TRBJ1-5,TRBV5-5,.,CASSLGDSRNQPQHF,TGTGCCAGCAGCTTGGGGGACTCCCGCAATCAGCCCCAGCATTTT
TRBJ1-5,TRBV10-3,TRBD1,CATGTGNQPQHF,TGTGCCACCGGGACAGGCAATCAGCCCCAGCATTTT
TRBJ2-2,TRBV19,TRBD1,CASSKGQGANTGELFF,TGTGCCAGTAGTAAAGGACAGGGGGCGAACACCGGGGAGCTGTTTTTT
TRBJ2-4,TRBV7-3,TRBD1,CASSFTGGLAKNIQYF,TGTGCCAGCAGCTTCACAGGGGGTCTAGCCAAAAACATTCAGTACTTC
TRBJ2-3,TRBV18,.,CASSSNRYPDTQYF,TGTGCCAGCTCATCCAACAGGTACCCAGATACGCAGTATTTT
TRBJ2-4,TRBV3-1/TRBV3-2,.,CASSRGTLLAKNIQYF,TGTGCCAGCAGCCGAGGGACTCTCCTAGCCAAAAACATTCAGTACTTC
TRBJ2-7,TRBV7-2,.,CASSFSAYEQYF,TGTGCCAGCAGCTTTTCCGCGTACGAGCAGTACTTC
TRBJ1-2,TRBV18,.,CASSPKRSYGYTF,TGTGCCAGCTCACCAAAGAGAAGTTATGGCTACACCTTC
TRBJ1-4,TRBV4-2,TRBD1,CASSAAGTGGDEKLFF,TGTGCCAGCAGCGCAGCCGGGACAGGGGGAGATGAAAAACTGTTTTTT
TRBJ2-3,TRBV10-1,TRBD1,CASTKGQGPSTDTQYF,TGCGCCAGCACTAAGGGACAGGGGCCTAGCACAGATACGCAGTATTTT